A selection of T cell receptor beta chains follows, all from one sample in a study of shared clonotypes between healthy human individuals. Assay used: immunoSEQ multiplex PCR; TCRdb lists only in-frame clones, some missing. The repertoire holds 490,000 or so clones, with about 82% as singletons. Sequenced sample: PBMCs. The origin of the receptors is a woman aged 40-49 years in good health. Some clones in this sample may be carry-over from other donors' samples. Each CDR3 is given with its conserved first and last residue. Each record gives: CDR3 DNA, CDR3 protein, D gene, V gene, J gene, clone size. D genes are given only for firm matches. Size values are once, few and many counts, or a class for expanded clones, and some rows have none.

cdr3_nt: TGCGCCAGCAGCTTGGAACCGACAGGGGCCTCCTACGAGCAGTACTTC
cdr3_aa: CASSLEPTGASYEQYF
d_call: TRBD1
v_call: TRBV5-1
j_call: TRBJ2-7
clone_size: .

cdr3_nt: TGTGCCAGCAGTTTCGGGCAGTCTAATGAAAAACTGTTTTTT
cdr3_aa: CASSFGQSNEKLFF
d_call: .
v_call: TRBV28
j_call: TRBJ1-4
clone_size: .

cdr3_nt: TGTGCCAGCAGCTTTGGCAGAAACACAGATACGCAGTATTTT
cdr3_aa: CASSFGRNTDTQYF
d_call: .
v_call: TRBV5-4
j_call: TRBJ2-3
clone_size: .

cdr3_nt: TGCAGCGTGGGGCTAGCAGGCACCGGGGAGCTGTTTTTT
cdr3_aa: CSVGLAGTGELFF
d_call: .
v_call: TRBV29-1
j_call: TRBJ2-2
clone_size: .

cdr3_nt: TGTGCCAGCAGTCCCCATAATGAAAAACTGTTTTTT
cdr3_aa: CASSPHNEKLFF
d_call: .
v_call: TRBV28
j_call: TRBJ1-4
clone_size: .

cdr3_nt: TGCGCCAGCAGCCAAGGGCTAGACAGGGGGCTAGGCTACGAGCAGTACTTC
cdr3_aa: CASSQGLDRGLGYEQYF
d_call: TRBD1
v_call: TRBV4-3
j_call: TRBJ2-7
clone_size: .

cdr3_nt: TGTGCCAGCAGCTTATTTTCCAGGGGCAATCAGCCCCAGCATTTT
cdr3_aa: CASSLFSRGNQPQHF
d_call: .
v_call: TRBV7-8
j_call: TRBJ1-5
clone_size: .

cdr3_nt: TGTGCCAGCGGGACAGGATTTAACTATGGCTACACCTTC
cdr3_aa: CASGTGFNYGYTF
d_call: TRBD1
v_call: TRBV19
j_call: TRBJ1-2
clone_size: .

cdr3_nt: TGTGCCAGCAGCTTAGGTTTAAGGGGAGTAGCTGGGGCCAACGTCCTGACTTTC
cdr3_aa: CASSLGLRGVAGANVLTF
d_call: .
v_call: TRBV11-2
j_call: TRBJ2-6
clone_size: .

cdr3_nt: TGTGCCAGCAGCCGTGGGGCCCTTTCAGGCCAAGAGACCCAGTACTTC
cdr3_aa: CASSRGALSGQETQYF
d_call: .
v_call: TRBV9
j_call: TRBJ2-5
clone_size: many

cdr3_nt: TGTGCCAGCTCACCAAGCGGGACGAACACCGGGGAGCTGTTTTTT
cdr3_aa: CASSPSGTNTGELFF
d_call: TRBD2
v_call: TRBV18
j_call: TRBJ2-2
clone_size: many

cdr3_nt: TGTGCCAGCAGCGTAGGGCCAGATACCTACGAGCAGTACTTC
cdr3_aa: CASSVGPDTYEQYF
d_call: .
v_call: TRBV9
j_call: TRBJ2-7
clone_size: .

cdr3_nt: TGCGCCAGCAGCCAGAGTCCTGGGGTCAACTACGAGCAGTACTTC
cdr3_aa: CASSQSPGVNYEQYF
d_call: .
v_call: TRBV4-3
j_call: TRBJ2-7
clone_size: .

cdr3_nt: TGTGCCAGCAGCGTAGGGGGACAGGGGACGAGTGAGCAGTTCTTC
cdr3_aa: CASSVGGQGTSEQFF
d_call: TRBD1
v_call: TRBV9
j_call: TRBJ2-1
clone_size: .

cdr3_nt: TGTGCCAGCAGTTTGGCACTAAGTCGGGCAGATACGCAGTATTTT
cdr3_aa: CASSLALSRADTQYF
d_call: .
v_call: TRBV28
j_call: TRBJ2-3
clone_size: .

cdr3_nt: TGTGCCAGTAGTTCGCAACTCGGGGATACGCAGTATTTT
cdr3_aa: CASSSQLGDTQYF
d_call: .
v_call: TRBV19
j_call: TRBJ2-3
clone_size: .

cdr3_nt: TGTGCCAGCTCACCGAGACAGGGGGCCTACGAGCAGTACTTC
cdr3_aa: CASSPRQGAYEQYF
d_call: TRBD1
v_call: TRBV18
j_call: TRBJ2-7
clone_size: .

cdr3_nt: TGTGCCAGCTCACCACCGTTTGGAGCGGCCAGCACAGATACGCAGTATTTT
cdr3_aa: CASSPPFGAASTDTQYF
d_call: .
v_call: TRBV18
j_call: TRBJ2-3
clone_size: .

cdr3_nt: TGTGCCAGCAGCTTGGCTAGCGGAGATACTTCCTACAATGAGCAGTTCTTC
cdr3_aa: CASSLASGDTSYNEQFF
d_call: TRBD2
v_call: TRBV5-4
j_call: TRBJ2-1
clone_size: .

cdr3_nt: TGTGCCAGCAGTGCGGGGACTAGCGCCTTCAATGAGCAGTTCTTC
cdr3_aa: CASSAGTSAFNEQFF
d_call: TRBD2
v_call: TRBV2
j_call: TRBJ2-1
clone_size: .

cdr3_nt: TGTGCCAGTAGTACCAACCGAGGGGCGGTCCAAGAGACCCAGTACTTC
cdr3_aa: CASSTNRGAVQETQYF
d_call: .
v_call: TRBV19
j_call: TRBJ2-5
clone_size: .

cdr3_nt: TGTGCCAGCAGCATCGGCTTAAGCTCCTACAATGAGCAGTTCTTC
cdr3_aa: CASSIGLSSYNEQFF
d_call: .
v_call: TRBV6-5
j_call: TRBJ2-1
clone_size: .

cdr3_nt: TGTGCCAGCAGCGTGGGTAGGTGGAACACCGGGGAGCTGTTTTTT
cdr3_aa: CASSVGRWNTGELFF
d_call: .
v_call: TRBV9
j_call: TRBJ2-2
clone_size: .

cdr3_nt: TGTGCCAGCAGCCAACTTCAGCGCCACACCATATATTTT
cdr3_aa: CASSQLQRHTIYF
d_call: .
v_call: TRBV14
j_call: TRBJ1-3
clone_size: .

cdr3_nt: TGTGCCACCAGCAGAGATCCAGGACGTAACGAAGAGACCCAGTACTTC
cdr3_aa: CATSRDPGRNEETQYF
d_call: .
v_call: TRBV15
j_call: TRBJ2-5
clone_size: .